The 26 T cell receptor beta chains presented below share a single source sample, sequenced in a study of T cell repertoires in cytomegalovirus infection. TCRdb used MiXCR to reprocess the reads, holding one entry per CDR3 protein. The data show about 260,000 distinct CDR3 sequences, approximately 13% seen once. The sequenced sample was PBMCs. The receptors shown here come from a human donor in good health (CMV status not recorded). Some clones in this sample may be carry-over from other donors' samples.

This clonotype has only a few counts. The rearrangement joins TRBV7-9 to TRBJ1-5; D is possibly TRBD1 (6 bases). This CDR3 comprises 15 residues. In germline, CDR1 is SEHNR, CDR2 FQNEAQ (reference sequence). Trimming took 5 bases from V and 1 from J, leaving 12 bases between them. CDR3 DNA sequence: TGTGCCAGCAGCCCGTTGGACAGAAGCAATCAGCCCCAGCATTTT. Translation gives CASSPLDRSNQPQHF.

The V gene is TRBV19, the J gene TRBJ2-7; D perhaps matches TRBD2 (6 bases). The CDR3 extends over 13 amino acids. With 11 bases removed from V and 3 bases from J, the gap between germline ends came to 17 bases. Germline CDR1 LNHDA, CDR2 SQIVND (reference sequence). CDR3 residues: CAVGDPGVYEQYF. CDR3 nucleotides: TGTGCCGTAGGGGATCCGGGGGTCTACGAGCAGTACTTC.

This clonotype appeared many times. The rearrangement joins TRBV2 to TRBJ2-2; TRBD2 might be the D (6 bases). V was trimmed by 7 bases and J by 3 bases, leaving 9 bases between them. This CDR3 comprises 13 residues. CDR1 and CDR2 (germline): SNHLY, FYNNEI. In nucleotides, the CDR3 is TGTGCCAGCACCCGGGACTACACCGGGGAGCTGTTTTTT. Its protein product is CASTRDYTGELFF. Combining the CDR3 with reference TRBV2 and TRBJ2-2 gives the whole variable domain EPEVTQTPSHQVTQMGQEVILRCVPISNHLYFYWYRQILGQKVEFLVSFYNNEISEKSEIFDDQFSVERPDGSNFTLKIRSTKLEDSAMYFCASTRDYTGELFFGEGSRLTVL.

This clonotype was picked up many times. The J gene is TRBJ2-6, the V gene TRBV12-3 or TRBV12-4; D unclear. V was shortened by 3 bases and J by 2 bases, with 11 bases between the two germline ends. The CDR3 spans 16 residues. CDR3 sequence reads: CASSLEVGPGANVLTF. The CDR3 coding sequence is TGTGCCAGCAGTTTGGAAGTAGGCCCTGGGGCCAACGTCCTGACTTTC.

The table lists this clonotype with a few counts. A read error may be the cause here, since a much bigger clone is one base away. The rearrangement joins TRBV7-6 to TRBJ2-7; unclear D gene. In germline, CDR1 is SGHVS, CDR2 FNYEAQ. Trimming left V 5 bases short and J 2 bases short, with 7 bases between. CDR3 length equals 12 residues. CDR3 in amino acids: CASSPHPYEQYF. The CDR3 nucleotides are TGTGCCAGCAGCCCTCATCCCTACGAGCAGTACTTC.

This clonotype has a count of ten or more. The chain couples TRBV7-2 to TRBJ2-3, with unresolved D. V was shortened by 1 base and J by 11 bases, with 13 bases between the two germline ends. The CDR3 length is 13 residues. Looked up from germline, CDR1 is SGHTA and CDR2 is FQGNSA. The CDR3 region is CASSLGTLRGQYF. The CDR3, as DNA: TGTGCCAGCAGCTTAGGAACTCTGCGTGGGCAGTATTTT.

The V gene is TRBV29-1, the J gene TRBJ1-1, with D perhaps TRBD1 (6 bases). Per germline, CDR1 SQVTM and CDR2 ANQGSEA. The V and J ends lost 6 bases and 0 bases respectively, with 14 bases between them. This CDR3 has 14 residues. The chain's CDR3 is CSVRGVGVNTEAFF. The CDR3 bases are TGCAGCGTGAGGGGGGTTGGGGTGAACACTGAAGCTTTCTTT. Supplemented by reference TRBV29-1 and TRBJ1-1, the full variable domain reads SAVISQKPSRDICQRGTSLTIQCQVDSQVTMMFWYRQQPGQSLTLIATANQGSEATYESGFVIDKFPISRPNLTFSTLTVSNMSPEDSSIYLCSVRGVGVNTEAFFGQGTRLTVV.

This clonotype was observed at least ten times. The chain employs TRBV7-2 and TRBJ1-1; D unclear. Per germline, CDR1 SGHTA and CDR2 FQGNSA. The CDR3 spans 16 residues. V shed 4 bases and J shed 6 bases, with 21 bases lying between them. CDR3 DNA: TGTGCCAGCAGCTCACATCCGGGCCCTCGGATGGCTGAAGCTTTCTTT. Encoded protein: CASSSHPGPRMAEAFF.

The chain combines TRBV6-1 with TRBJ2-6; D call uncertain. Trimming cost V 8 bases and J 1 base, with 12 bases left between them. Per germline, CDR1 MNHNS and CDR2 SASEGT. The CDR3 consists of 15 residues. CDR3: CASAVESSGANVLTF. The DNA for the CDR3 is TGTGCCAGCGCTGTTGAAAGTTCTGGGGCCAACGTCCTGACTTTC.

In its sample, this clonotype was seen many times. The V gene is TRBV7-2, the J gene TRBJ2-5; tentatively, D is TRBD2 (6 bases). The CDR3 extends over 13 amino acids. The V gene lost 5 bases and the J gene lost 2 bases, with 9 bases spanning the gap. Germline V CDR1 and CDR2: SGHTA, FQGNSA. CDR3 in DNA: TGTGCCAGCAGCCCCCGGGGGCAAGAGACCCAGTACTTC. This sequence encodes CASSPRGQETQYF. Drawing the rest from reference TRBV7-2 and TRBJ2-5, the complete variable domain is GAGVSQSPSNKVTEKGKDVELRCDPISGHTALYWYRQSLGQGLEFLIYFQGNSAPDKSGLPSDRFSAERTGGSVSTLTIQRTQQEDSAVYLCASSPRGQETQYFGPGTRLLVL.

The V call is TRBV19, the J call TRBJ2-1; D is undetermined. CDR1 is LNHDA, CDR2 SQIVND, per germline (reference sequence). CDR3 length equals 17 residues. The V and J ends lost 5 bases and 6 bases respectively, with 23 bases between them. CDR3: CASSLLLSRSSVNEQFF. DNA of the CDR3: TGTGCCAGTAGTCTCCTTCTGTCGCGATCCTCCGTCAATGAGCAGTTCTTC.

This clonotype occurred many times. This chain uses TRBV7-2 with TRBJ2-7; TRBD1 aligns across 8 bases. Germline V gene lookup returns CDR1 SGHTA and CDR2 FQGNSA. After removal of 4 bases from V and 3 bases from J, the junction contained 8 bases not matched to a gene. The CDR3 has 15 amino acids. The CDR3, as DNA: TGTGCCAGCAGCTCGGGACAGGCCGGGGACTACGAGCAGTACTTC. Translation gives CASSSGQAGDYEQYF.

The chain carries TRBV12-3 or TRBV12-4 and TRBJ1-5, with TRBD1 as a possible D gene (5 bases). The CDR3 extends over 14 amino acids. V dropped 4 bases and J dropped 4 bases, with 11 bases sitting between them. In DNA form, the CDR3 reads TGTGCCAGCAGTTCGTCTACAGGTAATCAGCCCCAGCATTTT. Protein sequence: CASSSSTGNQPQHF.

The chain combines TRBV5-1 with TRBJ2-7; D is possibly TRBD1 or TRBD2 (5 bases each). The CDR3 spans 15 residues. The V end was cut by 7 bases, the J end by 0 bases, with 17 bases between. Germline lookup yields CDR1 SGHRS and CDR2 YFSETQ. The CDR3 here is CASSNQGPNSYEQYF. The CDR3 nucleotides read TGCGCCAGCTCAAATCAGGGACCTAACTCCTACGAGCAGTACTTC.

The gene calls are TRBV29-1 and TRBJ1-2; the D is unclear. The CDR3 length is 12 residues. Trimming took off 4 bases at V and 1 base at J, with 7 bases between the two ends. Germline lookup yields CDR1 SQVTM and CDR2 ANQGSEA. The CDR3 region is CSVVPNNYGYTF. CDR3 bases: TGCAGCGTTGTTCCGAATAACTATGGCTACACCTTC.

This clonotype was seen only a few times. The chain combines TRBV20-1 with TRBJ2-7; 13 positions agree with TRBD2. Germline loops: CDR1 DFQATT, CDR2 SNEGSKA (reference sequence). V dropped 4 bases and J dropped 3; count of bases not matched to a gene: 6. This CDR3 comprises 15 residues. DNA of the CDR3: TGCAGTGCTACCCCCGGGACTAGCGGGATCTACGAGCAGTACTTC. It yields the protein CSATPGTSGIYEQYF.

This clonotype came up a few times. The chain combines TRBV2 with TRBJ1-5, with TRBD1 matching over 7 bases. V shed 6 bases, J shed 0 bases, and the junction held 8 bases outside the gene matches. This CDR3 region has 16 residues. Germline CDR1 reads SNHLY; CDR2 reads FYNNEI. CDR3 in amino acids: CASSPGTANSNQPQHF. CDR3 sequence (DNA): TGTGCCAGCAGCCCGGGGACAGCAAATAGCAATCAGCCCCAGCATTTT.

At least ten counts were recorded for this clonotype. V is TRBV7-3 and J is TRBJ2-1; TRBD1 might be the D (6 bases). V dropped 0 bases and J dropped 6 bases, with 12 bases sitting between them. CDR3 length: 15 residues. CDR1 is SGHTA, CDR2 FQGTGA, per germline. CDR3 amino acids: CASSLTGTHSNEQFF. CDR3 in DNA: TGTGCCAGCAGCTTAACGGGGACACATAGCAATGAGCAGTTCTTC. Combining the CDR3 with reference TRBV7-3 and TRBJ2-1 gives the whole variable domain GAGVSQTPSNKVTEKGKYVELRCDPISGHTALYWYRQSLGQGPEFLIYFQGTGAADDSGLPNDRFFAVRPEGSVSTLKIQRTERGDSAVYLCASSLTGTHSNEQFFGPGTRLTVL.

This clonotype showed up many times. The chain employs TRBV6-6 and TRBJ2-2; tentatively, D is TRBD2 (5 bases). Germline lookup yields CDR1 MNHNY and CDR2 SVGAGI (reference sequence). V lost 3 bases to trimming and J lost 4 bases, with 9 bases between them. The CDR3 runs 14 residues. CDR3 coding DNA: TGTGCCAGCAGTTATCTAGCTGTCACCGGGGAGCTGTTTTTT. Residues: CASSYLAVTGELFF.

In its sample, this clonotype was seen many times. The chain couples TRBV7-8 to TRBJ1-4; no firm D call. V lost 1 base, J lost 3 bases, and 15 bases lay in between. From germline, CDR1 is SGHVS and CDR2 FQNEAQ. The CDR3 has 17 residues. The DNA for the CDR3 is TGTGCCAGCAGCTTAGTCACCGCTTCAGTGTCTAATGAAAAACTGTTTTTT. It codes for CASSLVTASVSNEKLFF.

The chain has TRBV19 and TRBJ1-1, with D perhaps matching TRBD1 (6 bases). This CDR3 region has 17 residues. V lost 9 bases, J lost 0 bases, and 23 bases lay in between. The germline V gene encodes CDR1 LNHDA and CDR2 SQIVND (reference sequence). The CDR3 protein is CASKTSIWGRLNTEAFF. Written as DNA, the CDR3 is TGTGCCAGCAAAACTTCAATATGGGGGCGGTTGAACACTGAAGCTTTCTTT.

This clonotype appeared many times. This chain links TRBV6-2 or TRBV6-3 with TRBJ2-2; 10 bases match TRBD2. Germline loops: CDR1 MNHEY, CDR2 SVGEGT. The CDR3 runs 15 residues. The V and J ends lost 7 bases and 2 bases, in that order; junction bases with no gene match: 4. CDR3 DNA: TGTGCCAGCACCGGACTAGCGGAAAACACCGGGGAGCTGTTTTTT. It is translated as CASTGLAENTGELFF.

This clonotype came up many times. V and J are TRBV7-2 and TRBJ2-3; D perhaps matches TRBD2 (5 bases). Germline V gives CDR1 SGHTA, CDR2 FQGNSA. The CDR3 is made up of 14 amino acids. Trimming pared 1 base from V and 4 bases from J, leaving 9 bases between. The CDR3 DNA sequence: TGTGCCAGCAGCTTAGAACTAGTTCCAGATACGCAGTATTTT. Amino acid sequence: CASSLELVPDTQYF.

The table lists this clonotype with many counts. The rearrangement links TRBV7-2 to TRBJ2-5, with a weak D call TRBD2 (6 bases). CDR1 SGHTA and CDR2 FQGNSA come from the germline V gene. This CDR3 spans 14 amino acids. Trimming cost V 3 bases and J 5 bases, with 13 bases left between them. CDR3 sequence (DNA): TGTGCCAGCAGCTTTTGGGGGGAGCCGGAGACCCAGTACTTC. Translating gives CASSFWGEPETQYF.

This clonotype was seen ten or more times. The rearrangement links TRBV10-3 to TRBJ2-3, with D uncertain. From germline, CDR1 is ENHRY and CDR2 SYGVKD. The V end lost 0 bases, the J end lost 5 bases, and 6 bases lay between the germline ends. The CDR3 sequence is 13 residues long. The CDR3 DNA sequence: TGTGCCATCAGTGAGTCAAGGATAGATACGCAGTATTTT. Encoded protein: CAISESRIDTQYF.

The J gene is TRBJ2-7, the V gene TRBV19; 9 bases are shared with TRBD2. Germline-derived CDR1 and CDR2 are LNHDA and SQIVND (reference sequence). The CDR3 loop spans 14 amino acids. V dropped 3 bases and J dropped 6; count of bases not matched to a gene: 6. Here the CDR3 DNA reads TGTGCCAGTAGTATTGATAGCGGGAGCCCCGAGCAGTACTTC. Encoded protein: CASSIDSGSPEQYF.